Below, 4 T cell receptor beta chains from the same sample are listed, as sequenced in a study of cytomegalovirus exposure and HLA in healthy donors. Researchers ran the PCR with 60 Vbeta and 13 Jbeta primers. Assay: immunoSEQ multiplex PCR; the TCRdb copy retains only in-frame clones and omits some. Altogether 120,000 or so clones are present, 83% being singletons, with the ten largest covering approximately 3.5%. Sequencing was done on a sample of PBMCs. Receptors originate from a woman aged 40 to 50 in good health and CMV-seropositive.

V gene TRBV9 combines with J gene TRBJ2-7, with TRBD2 matching 8 bases. Germline loops: CDR1 SGDLS, CDR2 YYNGEE. The CDR3 runs to 14 residues. The V gene end was trimmed by 1 base and the J gene end by 3 bases; junction bases not matched to a gene: 3. Here the CDR3 reads CASSVSGSNYEQYF. For the CDR3, the DNA is TGTGCCAGCAGCGTAAGCGGGAGTAACTACGAGCAGTACTTC.

The chain carries TRBV28 and TRBJ2-7, with 7 positions matching TRBD2. Germline V gene lookup returns CDR1 MDHEN and CDR2 SYDVKM. V shed 7 bases and J 5 bases; nucleotides not matched to a gene: 14. CDR3 length: 15 residues. The CDR3 DNA is TGTGCCAGCAACTCCCGGTGGGGGGGGTTGAACGAGCAGTACTTC. It specifies CASNSRWGGLNEQYF.

This clone was detected a few times. The gene calls are TRBV5-4 and TRBJ2-7; 11 nucleotides match TRBD2. Looked up from germline, CDR1 is SGHNT and CDR2 is YYREEE (reference sequence). CDR3 size: 17 residues. V was pared by 1 base and J by 3 bases, with 9 bases of the junction left unmatched. The CDR3 is CASSLQAGTSGLYEQYF. DNA of the CDR3: TGTGCCAGCAGCTTGCAAGCCGGGACTAGCGGACTCTACGAGCAGTACTTC.

The chain employs TRBV4-3 and TRBJ2-7; 7 bases are a match to TRBD1. CDR1 is LGHNA, CDR2 YSLEER, per germline. The CDR3 has 13 amino acids. Germline trimming cut 3 bases from V and 6 bases from J; bases unmatched to any gene: 5. CDR3 nucleotides: TGCGCCAGCAGCCAGGGTTCAGGGGGCGAGCAGTACTTC. As protein: CASSQGSGGEQYF.